The entry below gives a single TCR beta chain sequence along with its context. The target antigen is unknown. The data belong to a study of cytomegalovirus exposure and HLA in healthy donors. Study findings and constraints: Sequencing likely caused a cluster of highly shared sequence variants. The availability of immune exposure information extended only to CMV serostatus. Later analysis showed most CMV-associated TCR beta chains appearing HLA-restricted. What TCR beta sequences reportedly achieved was accurate prediction of HLA-A and HLA-B alleles in most subjects.

PCR involved 60 Vbeta and 13 Jbeta primers. Libraries were prepared by immunoSEQ multiplex PCR; TCRdb keeps only in-frame clonotypes and omits some of them. The sample has some 90,000 clones, approximately 75% seen once. Sequencing was performed on PBMCs. The origin of this receptor is a female donor in good health and CMV-seropositive.

The chain's CDR3 is CASSLPDYVGELFF. The CDR3 DNA is TGTGCCAGCAGTTTACCCGACTATGTCGGGGAGCTGTTTTTT. V is TRBV28 and J is TRBJ2-2, with a weak D call TRBD2 (5 bases). Trimming pared 2 bases from V and 7 bases from J, leaving 11 bases between. CDR1 and CDR2 (germline): MDHEN, SYDVKM. This CDR3 is built from 14 residues.